This T cell receptor beta chain comes out of a study of T cells expressing NK-cell markers. TCRdb reprocessed the 5' RACE reads; each CDR3 protein has one entry and no DNA is given. This listing includes a few hundred thousand distinct CDR3 sequences. Per germline, CDR1 SGHNT and CDR2 YENEEA. This CDR3 is built from 12 residues. J is TRBJ2-3 and V is TRBV11-3; with no DNA, the TCRdb D assignment of TRBD2 cannot be verified. The receptor was isolated from a young man in good health. Sequences were obtained from blood T cells: a sorted CD56 or NKG2C T cell subset, CD4+ or CD8+ T cells, or bulk PBMC T cells (not recorded which). CDR3 amino acids: CASSLASLTQYF.